This record concerns one T cell receptor (beta chain) sequence. This specimen comes from a study of Ad26.COV2.S vaccination and SARS-CoV-2 variants. Documented treatment: around 19 received Ad26.COV2.S at low or high dose, single or two shots; 5 received placebo; per-sample allocation not given. Sampling happened 63 days after the first vaccine or placebo injection. The germline CDR1 and CDR2 sequences are MDHEN and SYDVKM. The J segment lost 0 bases and the V segment lost 8 bases, leaving 13 bases of the junction unmatched. The CDR3 consists of 18 residues. Method: immunoSEQ multiplex PCR; TCRdb's copy keeps in-frame clones and lacks some. Among over 400,000 clones listed, 92% were seen once.

This chain links TRBV28 with TRBJ1-4; 9 positions agree with TRBD1. The sequence was obtained from a person aged 18-60 years who received the Ad26.COV2.S COVID-19 vaccine or a placebo. The starting material was peripheral blood, obtained in a trial of Ad26.COV2.S vaccine versus placebo. The CDR3 spells CASGPWGTGTATNEKLFF. The CDR3 region has the DNA TGTGCCAGCGGACCCTGGGGGACAGGGACAGCAACTAATGAAAAACTGTTTTTT.